This entry is about one TCR beta chain. CDR1 is DFQATT, CDR2 SNEGSKA, per germline (reference sequence). This CDR3 spans 14 amino acids. Trimming took 7 bases from V and 8 from J, leaving 23 bases between them. TCRdb re-called the RT-PCR reads with MiXCR, one entry per CDR3 protein. The sample lists about 100,000 distinct CDR3 sequences, 35% occurring once. The sample belongs to a study of patients and donors after allogeneic stem cell transplantation. The specimen sequenced was blood, either unsorted or a sorted T cell fraction (not recorded which). The chain combines TRBV20-1 with TRBJ1-2; D is ambiguous. This clonotype was sampled from a human donor who was either an allogeneic HSCT recipient or a stem cell or donor lymphocyte infusion donor (not recorded which). It is not recorded whose cells these are; they may come from a transplant donor. The CDR3 loop is CSGPMETYMRGYTF. Written as DNA, the CDR3 is TGCAGTGGTCCCATGGAGACATACATGCGGGGCTACACCTTC.